This T cell receptor (beta chain) was documented in a study of T-cell memory formation after mild COVID-19. Study summary: TCR clusters mostly belonged to single donors. Study-wide findings and caveats: Among contracting clones, CD4+ were mainly CM/EM and CD8+ enriched in EMRA.

The germline V gene has CDR1 MNHEY and CDR2 SVGEGT. CDR3 size: 13 residues. Trimming removed 1 base at V and 2 bases at J, with 4 bases between. From 5'RACE with constant-segment primers came TCR alpha and TCR beta cDNA libraries that carried sample barcodes and UMIs. TCRdb reanalysed the 5' RACE reads using MiXCR and keeps one entry per CDR3 protein. Altogether some 450,000 distinct CDR3 sequences are present, under 20% being singletons, with the ten largest covering around a fifth. A note on this clonotype: Its specificity is not known.

This clonotype was sampled from a man aged 18 to 30 who had mild COVID-19 (a few samples of this study predate the infection). Cell type and time point are not known. Sequencing input: PBMCs or a T cell subset sorted from them (not recorded which). The chain employs TRBV6-2 or TRBV6-3 and TRBJ2-3; D gene ambiguous. CDR3 nucleotides: TGTGCCAGCAGTTACTATATCACAGATACGCAGTATTTT. It yields the protein CASSYYITDTQYF.